Listed here are 24 T cell receptor beta chains from one sample, sequenced in a study of molecular identifiers for immune sequencing clone quantification. TCRdb independently ran MiXCR on the PCR reads; one entry per CDR3 protein. Among a few hundred thousand distinct CDR3 sequences listed, under 30% were seen once. The specimen sequenced was naive CD8+ T cells from blood, with Jurkat cell RNA spiked in. As to subset: FACS-sorted CD8+CD4-CCR7+CD45RA+ naive T cells. These receptors all come from a human donor in good health. Some libraries in this study had Jurkat cell RNA spiked in.

This clonotype was observed many times. The gene calls are TRBV6-5 and TRBJ2-3, with TRBD2 identical over 8 bases. This CDR3 comprises 15 residues. Germline CDR1 reads MNHEY; CDR2 reads SVGAGI. V lost 5 bases, J lost 1 base, and 5 bases stayed unmatched. The chain's CDR3 is CASSPGLGGTDTQYF. The CDR3 nucleotides read TGTGCCAGCAGTCCGGGACTAGGGGGCACAGATACGCAGTATTTT.

In this sample, this clonotype turned up a few times. The genes are TRBV28 and TRBJ1-5, with a weak D call TRBD1 (6 bases). Germline lookup yields CDR1 MDHEN and CDR2 SYDVKM. V lost 6 bases and J 0 bases, leaving 15 bases between the germline ends. The CDR3 has 16 residues. CDR3 region: CASSYGTKYSNQPQHF. The DNA for the CDR3 is TGTGCCAGCAGCTACGGGACAAAGTATAGCAATCAGCCCCAGCATTTT. Full variable domain (missing parts from reference TRBV28 and TRBJ1-5): DVKVTQSSRYLVKRTGEKVFLECVQDMDHENMFWYRQDPGLGLRLIYFSYDVKMKEKGDIPEGYSVSREKKERFSLILESASTNQTSMYLCASSYGTKYSNQPQHFGDGTRLSIL.

This clonotype was counted between two and nine times. CDR3: CASFWAENSGELFF. The CDR3 nucleotides are TGTGCCAGCTTCTGGGCGGAGAATTCCGGGGAGCTGTTTTTT. This chain uses TRBV18 with TRBJ2-2; D unresolved. V lost 7 bases and J 6 bases, leaving 15 bases between the germline ends. Germline V gene sequence: CDR1 KGHSH, CDR2 LQKENI. There are 14 residues in the CDR3. Together with reference TRBV18 and TRBJ2-2, the CDR3 gives the full variable domain: NAGVMQNPRHLVRRRGQEARLRCSPMKGHSHVYWYRQLPEEGLKFMVYLQKENIIDESGMPKERFSAEFPKEGPSILRIQQVVRGDSAAYFCASFWAENSGELFFGEGSRLTVL.

This clonotype was counted a few times. V is TRBV12-5 and J is TRBJ2-5; 7 bases match TRBD2. Germline CDR1 reads LGHNT; CDR2 reads FRNRAP. This CDR3 has 14 residues. With 1 base clipped from V and 4 bases from J, the junction kept 3 bases outside the gene matches. Here the CDR3 DNA reads TGTGCTAGTGGTTTGGCGGCTAGCGGAGAGACCCAGTACTTC. It is translated as CASGLAASGETQYF.

In its sample, this clonotype was seen a few times. V usage is TRBV27 and J usage is TRBJ2-7; no clear D gene. The CDR3 is 15 amino acids. From germline, CDR1 is MNHEY and CDR2 SMNVEV (reference sequence). V shed 0 bases and J shed 3 bases, with 12 bases lying between them. Written as DNA, the CDR3 is TGTGCCAGCAGTTTATCCGGCGTGTACCGCTACGAGCAGTACTTC. This codes for CASSLSGVYRYEQYF.

This clonotype has a handful of counts. This CDR3 is CAISEVTGERQETQYF. CDR3 DNA sequence: TGTGCCATCAGTGAGGTGACGGGGGAACGACAAGAGACCCAGTACTTC. This chain links TRBV10-3 with TRBJ2-5; possibly TRBD2 for D (6 bases). CDR1 is ENHRY, CDR2 SYGVKD, per germline. The CDR3 extends over 16 amino acids. V gave up 2 bases and J gave up 2 bases, with 15 bases separating them.

At least ten counts were recorded for this clonotype. V and J are TRBV29-1 and TRBJ1-2; unclear D gene. Trimming cost V 1 base and J 4 bases, with 10 bases left between them. The length of the CDR3 is 13 residues. From germline, CDR1 is SQVTM and CDR2 ANQGSEA. Here the CDR3 DNA reads TGCAGCGTTGAAGCCAGACTGGGCTATGGCTACACCTTC. It encodes CSVEARLGYGYTF.

The rearrangement links TRBV7-8 to TRBJ2-1; no reliable D call. V dropped 5 bases and J dropped 2 bases, with 10 bases sitting between them. In germline, CDR1 is SGHVS, CDR2 FQNEAQ. There are 14 residues in the CDR3. The CDR3 DNA reads as TGTGCCAGCAGCAAGCGTCCAACCTACAATGAGCAGTTCTTC. Translating it yields CASSKRPTYNEQFF.

This clonotype was observed at least ten times. This sequence joins TRBV28 and TRBJ2-7; 11 bases are shared with TRBD2. There are 16 residues in the CDR3. After removal of 3 bases from V and 5 bases from J, the junction contained 9 bases not matched to a gene. CDR1 and CDR2 from the germline V gene are MDHEN and SYDVKM. DNA for the CDR3: TGTGCCAGCAGTTTGATAGCGGGGGGGTTAGGCGACGAGCAGTACTTC. It is translated as CASSLIAGGLGDEQYF.

On this clonotype: A much larger clone lies a single base off, so this may be a read error. The V call is TRBV7-9, the J call TRBJ1-3, with no clear D. This CDR3 is built from 16 residues. Germline loops: CDR1 SEHNR, CDR2 FQNEAQ (reference sequence). CDR3 sequence: CASSHSLSDSGNIIYF. CDR3 bases: TGTGCCAGCAGTCACAGCCTTTCCGACTCTGGAAACATCATATATTTT.

Note on this clonotype: At one of its ends the junction is not consistent with the germline gene, which may arise from a read error. This chain connects TRBV6-6 to TRBJ1-1; D gene ambiguous. CDR1 MNHNY and CDR2 SVGAGI come from the germline V gene (reference sequence). The CDR3 has 16 residues. The CDR3 loop is CASSYYAAGKGTEASF. CDR3 nucleotides: TGTGCCAGCAGTTACTACGCGGCGGGGAAAGGCACTGAAGCTTCCTTT.

This clonotype was detected many times. The J gene is TRBJ1-6, the V gene TRBV20-1; 9 nucleotides match TRBD1. Losses at the gene ends were 1 base for V and 7 bases for J; bases not matched to a gene: 5. The CDR3 has 15 amino acids. Looked up from germline, CDR1 is DFQATT and CDR2 is SNEGSKA (reference sequence). CDR3 residues: CSARVPGQGNSPLHF. The DNA for the CDR3 is TGCAGTGCTAGAGTACCGGGACAGGGAAATTCACCCCTCCACTTT.

As regards this clonotype: With a much larger clone just one base away, this may be a read error. V usage is TRBV3-1 and J usage is TRBJ1-6; no reliable D call. CDR1 and CDR2 from the germline V gene are LGHDT and YNNKEL (reference sequence). This CDR3 has 16 residues. CDR3 sequence: CASSQGTESYNPPLHF. The CDR3 DNA sequence: TGTGCCAGCAGCCAAGGTACAGAAAGCTATAATCCACCCCTCCACTTT.

This clonotype was recorded a few times. The chain uses TRBV28 and TRBJ2-7, with 9 nucleotides matching TRBD1. This CDR3 is 15 amino acids long. Germline V gene lookup returns CDR1 MDHEN and CDR2 SYDVKM. V dropped 5 bases and J dropped 5; count of bases not matched to a gene: 10. DNA for the CDR3: TGTGCCAGCAGTCCACAGGGGGCCGGCGAGAACGAGCAGTACTTC. This encodes CASSPQGAGENEQYF.

This clonotype came up many times. This sequence joins TRBV13 and TRBJ2-3; D is tentatively TRBD1 or TRBD2 (5 bases each). This CDR3 contains 12 residues. Germline-derived CDR1 and CDR2 are PRHDT and FYEKMQ (reference sequence). The germline V and J ends were trimmed by 5 bases and 4 bases, with 7 bases remaining between them. CDR3 coding DNA: TGTGCCAGCAGCGTGGGGGCAGATACGCAGTATTTT. It specifies CASSVGADTQYF.

This clonotype has only a few counts. The gene calls are TRBV11-2 and TRBJ2-6; 10 bases are a match to TRBD1. Germline V gene sequence: CDR1 SGHAT, CDR2 FQNNGV. The J segment lost 2 bases and the V segment lost 6 bases, leaving 4 bases of the junction unmatched. The CDR3 length is 16 residues. CDR3: CASSSTGGTGANVLTF. The CDR3 DNA reads as TGTGCCAGCAGTTCGACAGGGGGCACTGGGGCCAACGTCCTGACTTTC.

The chain combines TRBV27 with TRBJ1-5; a possible D gene is TRBD1 (6 bases). The length of the CDR3 is 16 residues. Germline V lookup: CDR1 MNHEY, CDR2 SMNVEV (reference sequence). V lost 1 base and J 3 bases, leaving 13 bases between the germline ends. The CDR3 DNA follows: TGTGCCAGCAGTTTATGGGGGGGGGACAACAATCAGCCCCAGCATTTT. This gives the protein CASSLWGGDNNQPQHF.

Concerning this clonotype: This could be a read error, since a much larger clone is one nucleotide away. The gene calls are TRBV7-9 and TRBJ2-3; 8 bases are a match to TRBD1. The CDR3 is 16 residues long. Germline V gene lookup returns CDR1 SEHNR and CDR2 FQNEAQ (reference sequence). V dropped 4 bases and J dropped 4; count of bases not matched to a gene: 10. The CDR3 reads CASSSRQGRFADTQYF. The DNA for the CDR3 is TGTGCCAGCAGCTCCAGACAGGGGAGGTTTGCAGATACGCAGTATTTT.

In regard to this clonotype: With a much larger clone just one base away, this may be a read error. Here the CDR3 DNA reads TGCAGTGCTTCGGACAGGGAGTCCTACGAGCGGTACTTC. Protein: CSASDRESYERYF. This chain joins TRBV20-1 and TRBJ2-7; 8 bases line up with TRBD1. The CDR3 is 13 amino acids. The germline V gene has CDR1 DFQATT and CDR2 SNEGSKA (reference sequence).

This clonotype was seen many times. This chain connects TRBV12-3 or TRBV12-4 to TRBJ2-3; no clear D gene. The V gene lost 1 base and the J gene lost 6 bases, with 11 bases spanning the gap. This CDR3 is built from 14 residues. CDR3 in amino acids: CASSLGLPPDTQYF. CDR3 nucleotide sequence: TGTGCCAGCAGTTTAGGTCTACCTCCCGATACGCAGTATTTT.

This clonotype occurred once. A much larger clone sits a single nucleotide away, making a read error possible. The chain joins TRBV20-1 to TRBJ2-7, with D possibly matching TRBD1 (5 bases). The CDR3 is 15 amino acids. Germline CDR1 DFQATT, CDR2 SNEGSKA (reference sequence). The V and J ends lost 0 bases and 0 bases respectively, with 12 bases between them. CDR3 nucleotide sequence: TGCAGTGCTAGAGATTCCCAGGGAAGCTCCTACGAGCAGTACTTC. Translated, it gives CSARDSQGSSYEQYF.

Concerning this clonotype: The conserved phenylalanine or tryptophan is not found at the CDR3 terminus, so this likely reflects a read error. No DNA is shown, since the ends of the CDR3 on it are uncertain; the CDR3 is the one TCRdb lists. The rearrangement links TRBV7-8 to TRBJ2-5; TRBD2 reflects the table's D call only, with no check against the DNA. The CDR3 spans 15 residues, counting both ends. Germline assignment: CDR1 SGHVS and CDR2 FQNEAQ. CDR3 sequence: CASSTKLTGDKTQYL.

This clonotype has only a few counts. CDR3 sequence: CSARFLRESYNEQFF. The CDR3 DNA sequence: TGCAGTGCTAGATTCCTCCGGGAGAGCTACAATGAGCAGTTCTTC. V gene TRBV20-1 combines with J gene TRBJ2-1; tentative D call: TRBD2 (6 bases). This CDR3 contains 15 residues. Germline V CDR1 and CDR2: DFQATT, SNEGSKA (reference sequence). The germline V and J ends were trimmed by 2 bases and 3 bases, with 14 bases remaining between them.

This clonotype occurred a few times. The chain links TRBV6-5 to TRBJ2-3, with 9 bases identical to TRBD2. Trimming took 2 bases from V and 5 from J; bases not matched to a gene: 5. This CDR3 spans 15 amino acids. Germline V CDR1 and CDR2: MNHEY, SVGAGI. CDR3 nucleotides: TGTGCCAGCAGTTACGGCGGGAGGGCCTTAGATACGCAGTATTTT. This gives the protein CASSYGGRALDTQYF.